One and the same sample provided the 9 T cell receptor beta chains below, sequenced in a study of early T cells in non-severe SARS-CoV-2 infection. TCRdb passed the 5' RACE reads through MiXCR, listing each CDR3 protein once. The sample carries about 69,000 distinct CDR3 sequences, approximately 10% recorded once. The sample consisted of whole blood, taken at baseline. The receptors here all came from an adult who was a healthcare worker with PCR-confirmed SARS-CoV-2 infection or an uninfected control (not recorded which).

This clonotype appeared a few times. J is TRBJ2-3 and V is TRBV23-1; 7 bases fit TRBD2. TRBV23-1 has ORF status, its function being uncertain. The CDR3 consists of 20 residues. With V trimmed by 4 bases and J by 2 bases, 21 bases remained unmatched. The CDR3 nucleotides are TGCGCCAGCAGTCCCCCAAGGAACAGATCTGGACTAGTTGTCACAGATACGCAGTATTTT. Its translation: CASSPPRNRSGLVVTDTQYF.

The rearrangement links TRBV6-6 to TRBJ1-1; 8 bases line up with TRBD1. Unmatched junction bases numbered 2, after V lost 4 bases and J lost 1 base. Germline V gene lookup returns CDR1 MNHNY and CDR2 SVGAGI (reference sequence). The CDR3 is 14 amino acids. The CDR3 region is CASSWTGQNTEAFF. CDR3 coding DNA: TGTGCCAGCAGTTGGACAGGGCAGAACACTGAAGCTTTCTTT.

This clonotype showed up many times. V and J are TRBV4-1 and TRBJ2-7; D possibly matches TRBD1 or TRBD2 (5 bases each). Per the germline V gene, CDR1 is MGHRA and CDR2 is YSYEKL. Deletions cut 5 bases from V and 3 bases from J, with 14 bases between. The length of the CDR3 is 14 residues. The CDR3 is CASSVRDGSYEQYF. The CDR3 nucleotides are TGCGCCAGCAGCGTCCGGGACGGAAGCTACGAGCAGTACTTC.

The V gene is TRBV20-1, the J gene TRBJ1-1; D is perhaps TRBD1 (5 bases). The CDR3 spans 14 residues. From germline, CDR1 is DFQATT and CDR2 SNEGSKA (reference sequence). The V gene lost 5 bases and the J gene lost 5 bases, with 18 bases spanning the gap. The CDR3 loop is CSAGKPGGGTEAFF. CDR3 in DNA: TGCAGTGCTGGAAAACCCGGGGGGGGGACTGAAGCTTTCTTT.

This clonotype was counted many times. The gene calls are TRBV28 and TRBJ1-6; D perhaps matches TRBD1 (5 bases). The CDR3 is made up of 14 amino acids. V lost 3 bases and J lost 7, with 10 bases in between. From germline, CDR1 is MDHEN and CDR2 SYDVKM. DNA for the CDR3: TGTGCCAGCAGTTTCGTCAGGGAGAATTCACCCCTCCACTTT. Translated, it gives CASSFVRENSPLHF.

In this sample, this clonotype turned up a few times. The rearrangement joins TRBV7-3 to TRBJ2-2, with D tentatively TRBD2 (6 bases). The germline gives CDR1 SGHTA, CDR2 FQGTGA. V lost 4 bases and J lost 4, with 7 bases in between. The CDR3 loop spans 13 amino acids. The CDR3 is CASSSSATGELFF. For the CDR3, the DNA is TGTGCCAGCAGCTCTAGCGCCACCGGGGAGCTGTTTTTT. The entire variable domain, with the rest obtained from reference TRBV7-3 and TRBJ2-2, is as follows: GAGVSQTPSNKVTEKGKYVELRCDPISGHTALYWYRQSLGQGPEFLIYFQGTGAADDSGLPNDRFFAVRPEGSVSTLKIQRTERGDSAVYLCASSSSATGELFFGEGSRLTVL.

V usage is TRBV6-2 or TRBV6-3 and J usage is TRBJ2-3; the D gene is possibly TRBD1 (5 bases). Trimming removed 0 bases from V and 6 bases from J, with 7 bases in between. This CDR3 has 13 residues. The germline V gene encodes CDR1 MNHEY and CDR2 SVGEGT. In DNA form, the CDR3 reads TGTGCCAGCAGTTACTCGAAGGGGGATACGCAGTATTTT. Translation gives CASSYSKGDTQYF.

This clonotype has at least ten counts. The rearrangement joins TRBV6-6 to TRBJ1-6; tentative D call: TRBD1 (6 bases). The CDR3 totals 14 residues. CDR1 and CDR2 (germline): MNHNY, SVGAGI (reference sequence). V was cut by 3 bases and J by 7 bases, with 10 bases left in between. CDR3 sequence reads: CASSYPGANSPLHF. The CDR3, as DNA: TGTGCCAGCAGTTATCCAGGGGCGAATTCACCCCTCCACTTT.

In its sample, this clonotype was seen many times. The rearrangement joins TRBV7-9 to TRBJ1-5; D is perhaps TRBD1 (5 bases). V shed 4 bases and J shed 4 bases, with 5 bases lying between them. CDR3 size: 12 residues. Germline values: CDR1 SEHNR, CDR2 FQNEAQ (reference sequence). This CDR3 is CASSWGNQPQHF. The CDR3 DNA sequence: TGTGCCAGCAGCTGGGGGAATCAGCCCCAGCATTTT.